The 26 T cell receptor beta chains listed next were all sequenced from one sample in a study of patients with pleural tuberculosis. TCRdb recomputed calls from the reads with MiXCR, one row per CDR3 protein. In the table there are approximately 50,000 distinct CDR3 sequences, 7.3% of which are singletons. These receptors were collected from a human donor with pleural tuberculosis.

This clonotype occurred many times. This sequence joins TRBV18 and TRBJ1-1; D is undetermined. This CDR3 contains 16 residues. Germline lookup yields CDR1 KGHSH and CDR2 LQKENI. V was shortened by 2 bases and J by 1 base, with 14 bases between the two germline ends. The CDR3 region is CASSPESRVTNTEAFF. The CDR3 bases are TGTGCCAGCTCACCAGAGAGCCGGGTGACGAACACTGAAGCTTTCTTT.

This clonotype was seen repeatedly, ten times or more. This sequence joins TRBV20-1 and TRBJ2-7, with 9 positions matching TRBD2. The V gene end was trimmed by 6 bases and the J gene end by 3 bases; junction bases not matched to a gene: 9. The germline CDR1 and CDR2 sequences are DFQATT and SNEGSKA (reference sequence). The CDR3 runs to 14 residues. The CDR3 loop is CSAFSPSGNYEQYF. DNA of the CDR3: TGCAGTGCCTTCTCCCCTAGCGGGAACTACGAGCAGTACTTC.

The chain carries TRBV29-1 and TRBJ1-1; 7 bases are a match to TRBD1. With V trimmed by 7 bases and J by 0 bases, 8 bases remained unmatched. Per the germline V gene, CDR1 is SQVTM and CDR2 is ANQGSEA. The CDR3 sequence is 14 residues long. The CDR3 loop reads CSAGGARVNTEAFF. The DNA for the CDR3 is TGCAGCGCAGGGGGGGCGCGAGTGAACACTGAAGCTTTCTTT.

This clonotype was observed at least ten times. The gene calls are TRBV28 and TRBJ2-7; 7 bases agree with TRBD2. Unmatched junction bases numbered 12, after V lost 5 bases and J lost 5 bases. The CDR3 covers 15 residues. Germline values: CDR1 MDHEN, CDR2 SYDVKM. The CDR3 DNA is TGTGCCAGCAGTCCCACCCGAGGCGGGAGAAACGAGCAGTACTTC. Amino acids: CASSPTRGGRNEQYF.

As concerns this clonotype: One end of the junction fails to match germline, which may point to a read error. V gene TRBV4-1 combines with J gene TRBJ1-3; a weak D match, TRBD1 (5 bases). Germline V gives CDR1 MGHRA, CDR2 YSYEKL. The CDR3 length is 16 residues. Written as DNA, the CDR3 is TGCGCCAGCAGCCAAACTAGGGACGGCTCTGGAAACACCATAGATTTT. This codes for CASSQTRDGSGNTIDF.

The chain employs TRBV5-1 and TRBJ1-1; no reliable D call. Trimming took off 3 bases at V and 4 bases at J, with 7 bases between the two ends. The CDR3 has 12 residues. The germline V gene encodes CDR1 SGHRS and CDR2 YFSETQ. As DNA, the CDR3 is TGCGCCAGCAGCTCGGCGGGCACTGAAGCTTTCTTT. Its translation is CASSSAGTEAFF.

This clonotype occurred many times. V is TRBV19 and J is TRBJ2-1; D perhaps matches TRBD1 (6 bases). Between the trimmed V and J ends, which lost 5 bases and 5 bases, there was a span of 16 bases. CDR3 length: 15 residues. Germline V CDR1 and CDR2: LNHDA, SQIVND (reference sequence). CDR3 nucleotide sequence: TGTGCCAGTAGTCTCGGACAGAGGGTAGACAATGAGCAGTTCTTC. Its protein product is CASSLGQRVDNEQFF. Based on the CDR3 plus reference TRBV19 and TRBJ2-1, the full variable domain is DGGITQSPKYLFRKEGQNVTLSCEQNLNHDAMYWYRQDPGQGLRLIYYSQIVNDFQKGDIAEGYSVSREKKESFPLTVTSAQKNPTAFYLCASSLGQRVDNEQFFGPGTRLTVL.

This clonotype occurred many times. The rearrangement joins TRBV7-1 to TRBJ2-2, with 7 bases aligning to TRBD1. TRBV7-1 is designated an ORF whose function remains uncertain. The CDR3 is 17 residues long. Losses at the gene ends were 3 bases for V and 0 bases for J; bases not matched to a gene: 7. CDR3 coding DNA: TGTGCCAGCAGCTCGACAGGGCGGAGAACGAACACCGGGGAGCTGTTTTTT. It specifies CASSSTGRRTNTGELFF.

At least ten counts were recorded for this clonotype. The chain couples TRBV28 to TRBJ2-7, with 8 bases that match TRBD2. This CDR3 has 15 residues. Germline V gives CDR1 MDHEN, CDR2 SYDVKM. With V trimmed by 7 bases and J by 3 bases, 11 bases remained unmatched. DNA for the CDR3: TGTGCCAGCACCATGGGGAGCGGGAGCTACTACGAGCAGTACTTC. This codes for CASTMGSGSYYEQYF.

This clonotype was detected ten times or more. The rearrangement joins TRBV28 to TRBJ2-5, with 9 bases aligning to TRBD2. The CDR3 is made up of 14 amino acids. Germline trimming cut 6 bases from V and 4 bases from J; bases unmatched to any gene: 6. The V gene's germline CDR1 is MDHEN and CDR2 SYDVKM. Here the CDR3 DNA reads TGTGCCAGCAGGCTAGCGGGAAGACGAGAGACCCAGTACTTC. Protein sequence: CASRLAGRRETQYF.

This clonotype was detected ten times or more. J is TRBJ1-1 and V is TRBV2; D perhaps matches TRBD1 (6 bases). The V gene's germline CDR1 is SNHLY and CDR2 FYNNEI. Trimming pared 7 bases from V and 5 bases from J, leaving 11 bases between. The CDR3 runs to 12 residues. The CDR3 loop is CASNRERTEAFF. The CDR3 DNA reads as TGTGCCAGCAACAGGGAGAGGACTGAAGCTTTCTTT.

Ten or more counts support this clonotype. This chain joins TRBV27 and TRBJ2-1; D is undetermined. Germline V gene sequence: CDR1 MNHEY, CDR2 SMNVEV (reference sequence). Between the trimmed V and J ends, which lost 1 base and 5 bases, there was a span of 6 bases. The length of the CDR3 is 13 residues. For the CDR3, the DNA is TGTGCCAGCAGTTTATTTGGGAACAATGAGCAGTTCTTC. It translates to CASSLFGNNEQFF.

This clonotype was seen at least ten times. The gene calls are TRBV25-1 and TRBJ2-5; D is unresolved. Germline V gene sequence: CDR1 MGHDK, CDR2 SYGVNS. The CDR3 totals 16 residues. V lost 1 base and J lost 4, with 16 bases in between. The CDR3 reads CASSEFVGGVGETQYF. The CDR3 DNA sequence: TGTGCCAGCAGTGAATTCGTAGGTGGCGTGGGAGAGACCCAGTACTTC.

This clonotype was counted ten times or more. The V gene is TRBV20-1, the J gene TRBJ1-1; 7 nucleotides agree with TRBD1. Germline loops: CDR1 DFQATT, CDR2 SNEGSKA (reference sequence). The V gene end was trimmed by 0 bases and the J gene end by 5 bases; junction bases not matched to a gene: 6. CDR3 size: 14 residues. DNA for the CDR3: TGCAGTGCTAGAGATCAGGGGGTCCTGACTGAAGCTTTCTTT. Amino acid sequence: CSARDQGVLTEAFF.

The chain carries TRBV5-4 and TRBJ1-3, with D possibly TRBD1 on 5 matching bases. Germline assignment: CDR1 SGHNT and CDR2 YYREEE (reference sequence). Trimming took off 3 bases at V and 2 bases at J, with 12 bases between the two ends. The CDR3 is made up of 15 amino acids. The CDR3 nucleotides read TGTGCCAGCAGCTCCGGATTGGGGGCTGGAAACACCATATATTTT. Translating it yields CASSSGLGAGNTIYF.

This clonotype was detected ten times or more. The chain is built from TRBV20-1 and TRBJ2-7; D unclear. The CDR3 runs 12 residues. Trimming left V 1 base short and J 5 bases short, with 9 bases between. Germline CDR1 reads DFQATT; CDR2 reads SNEGSKA (reference sequence). The CDR3 sequence is CSARGGPDEQYF. CDR3 coding DNA: TGCAGTGCTAGAGGTGGGCCGGACGAGCAGTACTTC.

There are many counts of this clonotype. The V and J genes are TRBV7-8 and TRBJ2-1, with 7 positions matching TRBD2. The CDR3 totals 13 residues. Germline-derived CDR1 and CDR2 are SGHVS and FQNEAQ. The V segment lost 2 bases and the J segment 10 bases; nucleotides outside the gene matches: 5. The CDR3 region is CASSLMRAGEQFF. The CDR3 nucleotides are TGTGCCAGCAGCTTAATGAGAGCGGGAGAGCAGTTCTTC.

The CDR3 DNA reads TGTGCCAGCCGGACGGACCTCTCCTACGAGCAGTACTTC. Residues: CASRTDLSYEQYF. The rearrangement links TRBV28 to TRBJ2-7, with D uncertain. Germline V gene sequence: CDR1 MDHEN, CDR2 SYDVKM. CDR3 length: 13 residues. Trimming pared 8 bases from V and 0 bases from J, leaving 11 bases between.

There are a few counts of this clonotype. The chain carries TRBV11-1 and TRBJ2-7, with 9 bases identical to TRBD2. The CDR3 length is 12 residues. V gave up 8 bases and J gave up 6 bases; unmatched junction bases: 5. Germline V gene lookup returns CDR1 SGHAT and CDR2 FQDESV (reference sequence). The CDR3 DNA reads TGTGCCAGCTTAGCGGGAGAAGGCGAGCAGTACTTC. Translating it yields CASLAGEGEQYF. The whole variable domain, filled in from reference TRBV11-1 and TRBJ2-7, reads EAEVAQSPRYKITEKSQAVAFWCDPISGHATLYWYRQILGQGPELLVQFQDESVVDDSQLPKDRFSAERLKGVDSTLKIQPAELGDSAMYLCASLAGEGEQYFGPGTRLTVT.

This clonotype was observed at least ten times. The chain links TRBV28 to TRBJ1-2, with 7 bases fitting TRBD1. CDR1 and CDR2 from the germline V gene are MDHEN and SYDVKM. The CDR3 length is 14 residues. J lost 6 bases, V lost 2 bases, and 6 bases had no gene match. The DNA of the CDR3 is TGTGCCAGCAGTTTACCGACAGGGTTGAATGGCTACACCTTC. Its protein is CASSLPTGLNGYTF.

The chain links TRBV19 to TRBJ2-1; 8 nucleotides line up with TRBD1. V was pared by 5 bases and J by 5 bases, with 2 bases of the junction left unmatched. There are 13 residues in the CDR3. Per the germline V gene, CDR1 is LNHDA and CDR2 is SQIVND (reference sequence). CDR3 coding DNA: TGTGCCAGTAGTGACAGGGGCAACAATGAGCAGTTCTTC. It codes for CASSDRGNNEQFF.

This clonotype was counted many times. The chain carries TRBV6-1 and TRBJ1-5; D not certain. The V gene lost 7 bases and the J gene lost 4 bases, with 8 bases spanning the gap. CDR1 MNHNS and CDR2 SASEGT come from the germline V gene. There are 12 residues in the CDR3. This CDR3 reads CASTASNQPQHF. CDR3 coding DNA: TGTGCCAGCACGGCCTCAAATCAGCCCCAGCATTTT.

This clonotype was recorded many times. J is TRBJ2-5 and V is TRBV20-1; either TRBD1 or TRBD2 may fit D (5 bases each). This CDR3 is built from 13 residues. Germline CDR1 and CDR2: DFQATT and SNEGSKA (reference sequence). V was cut by 0 bases and J by 3 bases, with 8 bases left in between. DNA for the CDR3: TGCAGTGCTAGAGATTGGGGGAAAGAGACCCAGTACTTC. As protein: CSARDWGKETQYF.

The table lists this clonotype with many counts. The chain has TRBV5-5 and TRBJ1-1; the D gene is possibly TRBD1 (5 bases). The germline V gene encodes CDR1 SGHKS and CDR2 YYEKEE (reference sequence). This CDR3 spans 12 amino acids. Trimming pared 3 bases from V and 6 bases from J, leaving 9 bases between. CDR3 sequence (DNA): TGTGCCAGCAGCTGGGACGGAGCTGAAGCTTTCTTT. It specifies CASSWDGAEAFF.

The table lists this clonotype with many counts. V usage is TRBV28 and J usage is TRBJ1-5; no clear D. Germline CDR1 reads MDHEN; CDR2 reads SYDVKM. Trimming shortened V by 5 bases and J by 2 bases, and 4 bases separated the two germline ends. The length of the CDR3 is 12 residues. In DNA form, the CDR3 reads TGTGCCAGCAGTCAGGGCAATCAGCCCCAGCATTTT. This gives the protein CASSQGNQPQHF.

Many counts were recorded for this clonotype. J is TRBJ2-2 and V is TRBV11-1; maybe TRBD1 (5 bases). V lost 7 bases, J lost 7 bases, and 10 bases lay in between. CDR1 and CDR2 from the germline V gene are SGHAT and FQDESV (reference sequence). There are 12 residues in the CDR3. The CDR3 sequence is CASTNRNGELFF. The DNA for the CDR3 is TGTGCCAGCACCAACAGGAACGGGGAGCTGTTTTTT. The full variable domain, in which reference TRBV11-1 and TRBJ2-2 provide the parts outside the CDR3, is EAEVAQSPRYKITEKSQAVAFWCDPISGHATLYWYRQILGQGPELLVQFQDESVVDDSQLPKDRFSAERLKGVDSTLKIQPAELGDSAMYLCASTNRNGELFFGEGSRLTVL.